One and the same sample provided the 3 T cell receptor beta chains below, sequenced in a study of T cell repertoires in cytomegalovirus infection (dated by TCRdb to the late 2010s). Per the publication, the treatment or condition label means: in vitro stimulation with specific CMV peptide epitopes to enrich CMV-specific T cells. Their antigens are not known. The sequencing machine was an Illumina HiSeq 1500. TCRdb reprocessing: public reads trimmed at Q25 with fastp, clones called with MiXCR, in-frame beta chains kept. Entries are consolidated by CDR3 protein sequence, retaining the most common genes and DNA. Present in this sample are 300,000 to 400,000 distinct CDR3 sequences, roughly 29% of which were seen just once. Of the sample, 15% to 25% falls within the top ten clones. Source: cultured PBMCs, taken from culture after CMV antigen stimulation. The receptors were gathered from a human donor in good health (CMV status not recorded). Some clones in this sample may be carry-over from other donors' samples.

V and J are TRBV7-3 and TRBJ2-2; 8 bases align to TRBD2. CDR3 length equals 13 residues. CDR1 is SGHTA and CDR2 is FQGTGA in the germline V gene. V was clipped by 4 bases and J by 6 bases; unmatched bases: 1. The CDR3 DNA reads TGTGCCAGCAGCTCTAGCGGGTCCGGGGAGCTGTTTTTT. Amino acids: CASSSSGSGELFF.

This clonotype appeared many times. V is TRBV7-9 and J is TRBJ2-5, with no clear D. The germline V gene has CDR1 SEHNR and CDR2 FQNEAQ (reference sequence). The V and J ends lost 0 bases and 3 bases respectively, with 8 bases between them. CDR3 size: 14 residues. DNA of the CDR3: TGTGCCAGCAGCTTAGCGATGGGGAAAGAGACCCAGTACTTC. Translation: CASSLAMGKETQYF.

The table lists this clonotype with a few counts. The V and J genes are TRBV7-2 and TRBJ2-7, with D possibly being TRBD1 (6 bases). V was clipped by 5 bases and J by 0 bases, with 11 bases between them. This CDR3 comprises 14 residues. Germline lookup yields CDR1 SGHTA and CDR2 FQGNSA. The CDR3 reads CASSPRTASYEQYF. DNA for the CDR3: TGTGCCAGCAGCCCGAGGACAGCCTCCTACGAGCAGTACTTC.